This T cell receptor beta chain is from a study of blood T cell repertoires in COVID-19. Germline CDR1 and CDR2: LNHDA and SQIVND (reference sequence). With 1 base clipped from V and 6 bases from J, the junction kept 12 bases outside the gene matches. The CDR3 consists of 19 residues. The data were produced by immunoSEQ multiplex PCR, yet TCRdb's version contains in-frame clones alone and is incomplete. The top ten hold 23% of the sample, which has about 68,000 clones, about three quarters seen once. The chain recombines TRBV19 with TRBJ2-1; TRBD2 matches at 13 bases. The receptor's source is a human donor in a cohort sampled during active COVID-19. Sequencing was done on a sample of peripheral blood. This CDR3 reads CASSIGTSGSMSLINEQFF. The CDR3 nucleotides are TGTGCCAGTAGTATAGGGACTAGCGGGAGTATGAGTTTGATCAATGAGCAGTTCTTC.